This is a list of T cell receptor beta chains from one sample in a study of T-cell reconstitution after alpha-beta-depleted transplantation in children. TCRdb itself ran the PCR reads through MiXCR, one entry per CDR3 protein. This sample has 750,000 to 950,000 distinct CDR3 sequences, with less than 20% found just once. Sequenced material: PBMCs, mostly from graft donor cells, taken 360 days after TCRalphabeta/CD19-depleted stem cell transplant. These receptors originate from a male patient aged 5 to 17 who had a stem cell transplant for acute lymphoblastic leukemia, so the T cells may come from the graft donor. CDR3s include the opening cysteine and the closing phenylalanine or tryptophan. Clone size is given for some rows only: seen once, a few or many times, or a class if the clone is expanded.

v_call,j_call,clone_size,cdr3_aa
TRBV29-1,TRBJ2-1,few,CSHIETTGYNEQFF
TRBV14,TRBJ2-5,few,CASSQRLLAGIWGETQYF
TRBV5-5,TRBJ2-7,.,CASSLPVAPYEQYF
TRBV6-1,TRBJ2-2,few,CASRYGTSGRRGGELFF
TRBV9,TRBJ1-1,many,CASQPGNTEAFF
TRBV20-1,TRBJ2-2,many,CSAPRTSGATGELFF
TRBV9,TRBJ2-1,.,CASSVGQGLSETEQFF
TRBV12-3/TRBV12-4,TRBJ2-5,few,CASSWTSGSAETQYF
TRBV6-1,TRBJ2-1,.,CASRPDRGLYNEQFF
TRBV20-1,TRBJ1-6,few,CSASRDSPLHF
TRBV7-6,TRBJ2-7,few,CASSFLPLRARSYEQYF
TRBV28,TRBJ1-2,.,CASSLRQGVFYGYTF
TRBV25-1,TRBJ2-1,.,CASSLFDTALYNEQFF
TRBV7-9,TRBJ2-2,many,CASSLSPASTGELFF
TRBV7-9,TRBJ2-1,few,CASSLALVLAGAAELYEQFF
TRBV12-3/TRBV12-4,TRBJ2-1,.,CASRREHEYNEQFF